What follows are 18 T cell receptor beta chains derived from one specimen sequenced in a study of early T cells in non-severe SARS-CoV-2 infection. In TCRdb, the 5' RACE reads were re-called with MiXCR into one record per CDR3 protein. The table has about 80,000 distinct CDR3 sequences, roughly 4.7% seen once. The material sequenced was whole blood, taken at baseline. The source is an adult who was a healthcare worker with PCR-confirmed SARS-CoV-2 infection or an uninfected control (not recorded which).

This chain joins TRBV4-2 and TRBJ2-3, with D possibly being TRBD2 (5 bases). This CDR3 has 17 amino acids. CDR1 is LGHNA, CDR2 YNFKEQ, per germline. V lost 0 bases, J lost 3 bases, and 16 bases lay in between. The CDR3 nucleotides are TGTGCCAGCAGCCAAGAACCGGTGGGAGAGATAACAGATACGCAGTATTTT. Amino acid sequence: CASSQEPVGEITDTQYF.

This chain links TRBV5-1 with TRBJ2-5; D not certain. V lost 4 bases, J lost 0 bases, and 16 bases lay in between. This CDR3 is built from 16 residues. CDR1 is SGHRS and CDR2 is YFSETQ in the germline V gene. Here the CDR3 reads CASSPEGSPYQETQYF. CDR3 nucleotides: TGCGCCAGCAGCCCCGAAGGCAGCCCGTACCAAGAGACCCAGTACTTC.

This clonotype showed up many times. V gene TRBV19 combines with J gene TRBJ2-1, with D unresolved. Trimming left V 11 bases short and J 0 bases short, with 17 bases between. From germline, CDR1 is LNHDA and CDR2 SQIVND (reference sequence). This CDR3 spans 15 amino acids. The CDR3 spells CASSSTPSSYNEQFF. Written as DNA, the CDR3 is TGTGCCTCCAGTTCGACGCCGAGCTCCTACAATGAGCAGTTCTTC.

This clonotype was detected only a few times. The chain carries TRBV28 and TRBJ2-5; the D gene is possibly TRBD1 (6 bases). Germline CDR1 MDHEN, CDR2 SYDVKM. CDR3 size: 13 residues. V lost 8 bases to trimming and J lost 3 bases, with 13 bases between them. The CDR3 sequence is CASGRPGEETQYF. For the CDR3, the DNA is TGTGCCAGCGGCCGGCCAGGGGAAGAGACCCAGTACTTC.

Ten or more counts support this clonotype. The chain carries TRBV20-1 and TRBJ2-3; 8 bases line up with TRBD2. Germline V gene lookup returns CDR1 DFQATT and CDR2 SNEGSKA (reference sequence). V shed 6 bases and J 2 bases; nucleotides not matched to a gene: 10. This CDR3 comprises 15 residues. In nucleotides, the CDR3 is TGCAGTGCGCCTAGGCTAGCGGGCATCACAGATACGCAGTATTTT. Translating gives CSAPRLAGITDTQYF.

Ten or more counts support this clonotype. The rearrangement joins TRBV9 to TRBJ2-7, with D maybe TRBD1 (6 bases). Germline V gene sequence: CDR1 SGDLS, CDR2 YYNGEE. Trimming stripped 0 bases from V and 4 bases from J, with 17 bases between. The CDR3 is 16 amino acids. CDR3 nucleotide sequence: TGTGCCAGCAGCGTAGAAGGGGTCAGGGGCATTTACGAGCAGTACTTC. Its protein product is CASSVEGVRGIYEQYF.

DNA of the CDR3: TGTGCCAGCAGCCTTGGGAGACTCTACGAGCAGTACTTC. Encoded protein: CASSLGRLYEQYF. This chain joins TRBV11-2 and TRBJ2-7, with D possibly being TRBD2 (5 bases). The CDR3 is 13 residues long. V was shortened by 5 bases and J by 3 bases, with 11 bases between the two germline ends. Germline V CDR1 and CDR2: SGHAT, FQNNGV.

This clonotype was seen only a few times. This chain joins TRBV20-1 and TRBJ2-5; D not certain. The germline V and J ends were trimmed by 0 bases and 3 bases, with 8 bases remaining between them. The germline V gene encodes CDR1 DFQATT and CDR2 SNEGSKA (reference sequence). The CDR3 has 13 residues. CDR3 sequence (DNA): TGCAGTGCTAGAGATACAGCAGAAGAGACCCAGTACTTC. Its protein product is CSARDTAEETQYF.

At least ten counts were recorded for this clonotype. The rearrangement joins TRBV25-1 to TRBJ2-7, with D possibly matching TRBD1 (5 bases). The CDR3 covers 13 residues. Germline V CDR1 and CDR2: MGHDK, SYGVNS. V was clipped by 3 bases and J by 5 bases, with 11 bases between them. The CDR3 DNA reads TGTGCCAGCAGTGAGAACAGGATGCACGAGCAGTACTTC. This codes for CASSENRMHEQYF.

This clonotype was detected ten times or more. V usage is TRBV9 and J usage is TRBJ2-6; D possibly corresponds to TRBD1 (6 bases). V was cut by 3 bases and J by 2 bases, with 9 bases left in between. The germline V gene encodes CDR1 SGDLS and CDR2 YYNGEE. This CDR3 has 15 amino acids. The CDR3 DNA reads TGTGCCAGCAGCGAAGGGGGAGCTGGGGCCAACGTCCTGACTTTC. The encoded protein is CASSEGGAGANVLTF. Based on the CDR3 plus reference TRBV9 and TRBJ2-6, the full variable domain is DSGVTQTPKHLITATGQRVTLRCSPRSGDLSVYWYQQSLDQGLQFLIQYYNGEERAKGNILERFSAQQFPDLHSELNLSSLELGDSALYFCASSEGGAGANVLTFGAGSRLTVL.

The chain couples TRBV12-3 or TRBV12-4 to TRBJ1-1, with D unresolved. The V end lost 6 bases, the J end lost 5 bases, and 19 bases lay between the germline ends. The length of the CDR3 is 15 residues. The CDR3: CASSRALAGRTEAFF. CDR3 bases: TGTGCCAGCAGCCGGGCTCTGGCTGGGCGGACTGAAGCTTTCTTT.

This clonotype was seen a handful of times. The chain uses TRBV24-1 and TRBJ2-7, with 8 bases fitting TRBD1. The germline CDR1 and CDR2 sequences are KGHDR and SFDVKD. The V gene end was trimmed by 2 bases and the J gene end by 5 bases; junction bases not matched to a gene: 10. The CDR3 sequence is 16 residues long. CDR3 sequence reads: CATSDYGTGRLNEQYF. CDR3 nucleotides: TGTGCCACCAGTGATTATGGGACAGGAAGACTTAACGAGCAGTACTTC.

This clonotype was picked up a small number of times. A read error may account for a junction end that differs from germline. The V call is TRBV12-3 or TRBV12-4, the J call TRBJ1-4, with 8 bases matching TRBD1. CDR3 length equals 15 residues. CDR3 in DNA: TGTGTCAGCCTCCTTACAGGGGGGTCTAATGAAAAACTGTTTTTT. Translating it yields CVSLLTGGSNEKLFF.

This clonotype was detected only a few times. The rearrangement joins TRBV7-9 to TRBJ2-3; TRBD2 matches at 7 bases. Trimming removed 4 bases from V and 7 bases from J; junction bases left unmatched: 14. Per the germline V gene, CDR1 is SEHNR and CDR2 is FQNEAQ (reference sequence). The CDR3 loop spans 16 amino acids. CDR3 coding DNA: TGTGCCAGCAGCTCCTTCGCGGGAGTAACCAACAATACGCAGTATTTT. Protein sequence: CASSSFAGVTNNTQYF.

This clonotype was found many times. This chain uses TRBV6-6 with TRBJ1-3; D gene uncertain. Germline CDR1 MNHNY, CDR2 SVGAGI (reference sequence). V lost 6 bases and J 0 bases, leaving 24 bases between the germline ends. This CDR3 has 19 amino acids. The CDR3 DNA reads as TGTGCCAGCAGCCCCGAACTCCGGCTCGGGCCTCACTCTGGAAACACCATATATTTT. As protein: CASSPELRLGPHSGNTIYF.

V gene TRBV11-2 combines with J gene TRBJ2-3; 10 bases agree with TRBD2. Germline V gene data show CDR1 as SGHAT and CDR2 as FQNNGV. This CDR3 contains 15 residues. Unmatched junction bases numbered 3, after V lost 3 bases and J lost 3 bases. CDR3 DNA sequence: TGTGCCAGCAGCTTCCCAGCGGGAGGGACAGATACGCAGTATTTT. The encoded protein is CASSFPAGGTDTQYF.

CDR3 region: CSARAAAYGPSSYNSPLHF. DNA of the CDR3: TGCAGTGCTAGAGCCGCGGCTTACGGACCTAGCTCCTATAATTCACCCCTCCACTTT. The chain employs TRBV20-1 and TRBJ1-6; D gene uncertain. From germline, CDR1 is DFQATT and CDR2 SNEGSKA (reference sequence). The CDR3 spans 19 residues. Trimming took 1 base from V and 0 from J, leaving 19 bases between them.

This clonotype was recorded at least ten times. The chain has TRBV5-1 and TRBJ2-3; 9 nucleotides agree with TRBD1. The CDR3 is made up of 17 amino acids. CDR1 and CDR2 (germline): SGHRS, YFSETQ. Trimming cost V 4 bases and J 7 bases; bases outside gene matches: 16. For the CDR3, the DNA is TGCGCCAGCAGCCCCAACGGACAGGGGCCATCACAAAATACGCAGTATTTT. This encodes CASSPNGQGPSQNTQYF.